The 21 T cell receptor beta chains given below trace back to one sample, sequenced in a study of T-cell memory formation after mild COVID-19. TCRdb ran MiXCR on the 5' RACE reads and lists one entry per CDR3 protein. In the table there are 380,000 or so distinct CDR3 sequences, around 14% of which are singletons. The sample consisted of PBMCs or a T cell subset sorted from them (not recorded which). All receptors derive from a man between 18 and 35 years old who had mild COVID-19 (a few samples of this study predate the infection). Cell type and time point are not known.

This rearrangement joins TRBV2 to TRBJ1-2, with a weak D call TRBD1 (6 bases). Deletions cut 6 bases from V and 4 bases from J, with 15 bases between. Germline CDR1 and CDR2: SNHLY and FYNNEI. The CDR3 loop spans 14 amino acids. The DNA for the CDR3 is TGTGCCAGCAGAGAGGACAGTACTACCTATGGCTACACCTTC. Its protein is CASREDSTTYGYTF.

The rearrangement links TRBV4-3 to TRBJ1-3; D is undetermined. Germline V gene lookup returns CDR1 LGHNA and CDR2 YSLEER. Trimming pared 0 bases from V and 0 bases from J, leaving 12 bases between. The length of the CDR3 is 17 residues. The CDR3 here is CASSQEVGLFSGNTIYF. CDR3 bases: TGCGCCAGCAGCCAAGAAGTAGGACTTTTCTCTGGAAACACCATATATTTT.

V is TRBV6-2 or TRBV6-3 and J is TRBJ2-2; D possibly corresponds to TRBD1 (6 bases). Germline CDR1 reads MNHEY; CDR2 reads SVGEGT. Trimming cost V 4 bases and J 2 bases, with 17 bases left between them. The CDR3 contains 17 residues. CDR3 sequence (DNA): TGTGCCAGCAGTTCCCTCCGGGACACATTAAACACCGGGGAGCTGTTTTTT. Translation: CASSSLRDTLNTGELFF.

With regard to this clonotype: A read error may explain this, as a much larger clone is one base away. The J gene is TRBJ2-5, the V gene TRBV12-3 or TRBV12-4; 7 positions match TRBD2. The CDR3 loop spans 16 amino acids. V lost 3 bases, J lost 2 bases, and 9 bases stayed unmatched. Here the CDR3 DNA reads TGTGCCAGCAGTTTTGGCCTAGCGGTGACACAAGAGACCCAGTACTTC. This codes for CASSFGLAVTQETQYF.

This clonotype was counted a few times. CDR3 DNA sequence: TGTGCCAGCAGCCATGTGGGGGAGTCCGAGCAGTACTTC. It yields the protein CASSHVGESEQYF. The chain joins TRBV4-2 to TRBJ2-7; either TRBD1 or TRBD2 may supply D (5 bases each). The germline gives CDR1 LGHNA, CDR2 YNFKEQ. This CDR3 comprises 13 residues. The V and J ends lost 3 bases and 6 bases respectively, with 12 bases between them.

V and J are TRBV12-3 or TRBV12-4 and TRBJ1-4, with a tentative D call TRBD1 (5 bases). V lost 6 bases and J lost 0, with 11 bases in between. The CDR3 is 15 residues long. CDR3 sequence (DNA): TGTGCCAGCAGATTACAGGCTTCAACTAATGAAAAACTGTTTTTT. Translating gives CASRLQASTNEKLFF.

This sequence joins TRBV10-1 and TRBJ2-4; 8 nucleotides line up with TRBD1. Germline CDR1 is WNHNN and CDR2 is SYGVQD (reference sequence). V trimming: 9 bases; J trimming: 2 bases; junction bases outside the gene matches: 12. There are 16 residues in the CDR3. The CDR3 spells CARIGQGPLSKNIQYF. The CDR3 DNA sequence: TGCGCCAGAATTGGACAGGGTCCATTGTCCAAAAACATTCAGTACTTC.

A few counts support this clonotype. This chain uses TRBV7-9 with TRBJ1-2; D is unclear. With 3 bases removed from V and 3 bases from J, the gap between germline ends came to 11 bases. The CDR3 is 14 residues long. Germline CDR1 SEHNR, CDR2 FQNEAQ (reference sequence). CDR3 protein: CASSFGEAYYGYTF. DNA for the CDR3: TGTGCCAGCAGCTTTGGGGAAGCTTACTATGGCTACACCTTC.

This clonotype was seen only a few times. The rearrangement links TRBV2 to TRBJ2-4; D unresolved. CDR3 length: 14 residues. The germline gives CDR1 SNHLY, CDR2 FYNNEI. V was cut by 7 bases and J by 0 bases, with 10 bases left in between. The CDR3 protein is CASIKSPAKNIQYF. The DNA for the CDR3 is TGTGCCAGCATTAAGAGCCCAGCCAAAAACATTCAGTACTTC.

This clonotype was detected ten times or more. The chain recombines TRBV6-5 with TRBJ2-5; D gene uncertain. CDR3 length: 15 amino acids. V was shortened by 8 bases and J by 3 bases, with 19 bases between the two germline ends. The germline V gene encodes CDR1 MNHEY and CDR2 SVGAGI. For the CDR3, the DNA is TGTGCCAGCCTTTATCGTATTAGGGTTGAAGAGACCCAGTACTTC. Protein: CASLYRIRVEETQYF.

This clonotype has just one count. With a much larger clone just one base away, this may be a read error. The chain employs TRBV7-8 and TRBJ2-7; 7 bases line up with TRBD1. Germline CDR1 SGHVS, CDR2 FQNEAQ. V lost 6 bases to trimming and J lost 0 bases; unmatched junction nucleotides: 11. CDR3 length: 16 residues. CDR3 region: CASRRTGYRRSYEQYF. CDR3 nucleotide sequence: TGTGCCAGCAGGCGGACAGGCTATAGACGCTCCTACGAGCAGTACTTC.

The chain carries TRBV19 and TRBJ1-1, with D hard to call. Looked up from germline, CDR1 is LNHDA and CDR2 is SQIVND (reference sequence). The CDR3 spans 13 residues. The germline V and J ends were trimmed by 7 bases and 4 bases, with 13 bases remaining between them. In DNA form, the CDR3 reads TGTGCCAGTATGGGGAGGGCCGGCACTGAAGCTTTCTTT. Translated, it gives CASMGRAGTEAFF.

The chain links TRBV30 to TRBJ2-7, with TRBD2 identical over 10 bases. Germline V gives CDR1 GTSNPN, CDR2 SVGIG (reference sequence). Trimming removed 1 base from V and 5 bases from J; junction bases left unmatched: 14. This CDR3 region has 17 residues. This CDR3 reads CAWSGTSGDFHNNEQYF. The CDR3 bases are TGTGCCTGGAGTGGGACTAGCGGAGATTTTCATAATAACGAGCAGTACTTC. Supplemented by reference TRBV30 and TRBJ2-7, the full variable domain reads SQTIHQWPATLVQPVGSPLSLECTVEGTSNPNLYWYRQAAGRGLQLLFYSVGIGQISSEVPQNLSASRPQDRQFILSSKKLLLSDSGFYLCAWSGTSGDFHNNEQYFGPGTRLTVT.

This clonotype was counted at least ten times. The CDR3 DNA sequence: TGCAGTGCTCTCACGGGACGGCTGAACACTGAAGCTTTCTTT. Encoded protein: CSALTGRLNTEAFF. This rearrangement joins TRBV20-1 to TRBJ1-1; TRBD1 might be the D (5 bases). V was cut by 5 bases and J by 0 bases, with 13 bases left in between. CDR1 DFQATT and CDR2 SNEGSKA come from the germline V gene (reference sequence). The CDR3 totals 14 residues.

The CDR3 loop reads CASSPTGGITGELFF. The CDR3 DNA reads TGCGCCAGCAGCCCGACAGGGGGCATCACCGGGGAGCTGTTTTTT. The genes are TRBV5-1 and TRBJ2-2, with 10 bases aligning to TRBD1. After removal of 4 bases from V and 4 bases from J, the junction contained 4 bases not matched to a gene. The CDR3 extends over 15 amino acids. The germline V gene encodes CDR1 SGHRS and CDR2 YFSETQ. Full variable domain (missing parts from reference TRBV5-1 and TRBJ2-2): KAGVTQTPRYLIKTRGQQVTLSCSPISGHRSVSWYQQTPGQGLQFLFEYFSETQRNKGNFPGRFSGRQFSNSRSEMNVSTLELGDSALYLCASSPTGGITGELFFGEGSRLTVL.

This clonotype was detected only a few times. The V gene is TRBV24-1, the J gene TRBJ2-7, with D unclear. CDR1 is KGHDR, CDR2 SFDVKD, per germline. The CDR3 runs 17 residues. V lost 0 bases to trimming and J lost 2 bases, with 16 bases between them. The CDR3 nucleotides read TGTGCCACCAGTGATTTGCAAAAATGGAGTGGAACCTACGAGCAGTACGTC. Its protein product is CATSDLQKWSGTYEQYV.

In DNA, the CDR3 is TGTGCCAGAAACAGTAACACTGAAGCTTTCTTT. Translated: CARNSNTEAFF. V is TRBV27 and J is TRBJ1-1; D is unresolved. Germline V gives CDR1 MNHEY, CDR2 SMNVEV (reference sequence). V lost 9 bases, J lost 2 bases, and 7 bases lay in between. The length of the CDR3 is 11 residues.

The J gene is TRBJ2-5, the V gene TRBV29-1; 11 bases are a match to TRBD1. The germline V gene has CDR1 SQVTM and CDR2 ANQGSEA. With V trimmed by 6 bases and J by 5 bases, 5 bases remained unmatched. This CDR3 contains 13 residues. The CDR3, as DNA: TGCAGCGTGGACAGGGGGCGGTTGGAGACCCAGTACTTC. It translates to CSVDRGRLETQYF.

The CDR3: CASSLQRGNEQYV. CDR3 DNA: TGTGCCAGCAGCTTACAAAGGGGGAACGAGCAGTACGTC. This rearrangement joins TRBV11-2 to TRBJ2-7, with a possible D match to TRBD1 (6 bases). The CDR3 runs to 13 residues. Germline V gives CDR1 SGHAT, CDR2 FQNNGV. V dropped 2 bases and J dropped 5 bases, with 10 bases sitting between them.

J is TRBJ1-2 and V is TRBV27; D is undetermined. Germline CDR1 MNHEY, CDR2 SMNVEV (reference sequence). The length of the CDR3 is 17 residues. The V and J ends lost 2 bases and 5 bases respectively, with 21 bases between them. The CDR3 DNA sequence: TGTGCCAGCAGTTTACTAGGGTTGTCGGCACCCTCGTATGGCTACACCTTC. It translates to CASSLLGLSAPSYGYTF.

This clonotype turned up a few times. This chain connects TRBV20-1 to TRBJ1-1; TRBD1 is a possible D gene (5 bases). V dropped 0 bases and J dropped 4 bases, with 12 bases sitting between them. Germline V gives CDR1 DFQATT, CDR2 SNEGSKA (reference sequence). The CDR3 sequence is 14 residues long. The chain's CDR3 is CSARDRIGATEAFF. CDR3 coding DNA: TGCAGTGCTAGAGATCGTATAGGGGCCACTGAAGCTTTCTTT.